A selection of T cell receptor beta chains follows, all from one sample in a study of cytomegalovirus exposure and HLA in healthy donors. This table comes from immunoSEQ multiplex PCR, and its TCRdb copy is limited to in-frame clones, with some not included. This table has some 130,000 clones, roughly 80% appearing once. The source material was PBMCs. These receptors were obtained from a middle-aged man in good health and CMV-seronegative. Each CDR3 is given with its conserved first and last residue. The order of the fields is J gene, D gene, V gene, clone size, CDR3 protein, CDR3 DNA. D genes are given only for firm matches. Clone size is given for some rows only: seen once, a few or many times, or a class if the clone is expanded.

J gene: TRBJ1-4
D gene: TRBD1
V gene: TRBV18
clone size: .
CDR3 protein: CASSPRDRDEKLFF
CDR3 DNA: TGTGCCAGCTCACCCCGGGACAGGGATGAAAAACTGTTTTTT

J gene: TRBJ2-2
D gene: .
V gene: TRBV7-3
clone size: .
CDR3 protein: CASSLRARGNTGELFF
CDR3 DNA: TGTGCCAGCAGCTTAAGAGCGCGGGGTAACACCGGGGAGCTGTTTTTT

J gene: TRBJ2-3
D gene: TRBD2
V gene: TRBV7-9
clone size: .
CDR3 protein: CASSLRGPGTSGRNTQYF
CDR3 DNA: TGTGCCAGCAGCTTAAGGGGCCCGGGGACTAGCGGGAGGAATACGCAGTATTTT

J gene: TRBJ1-5
D gene: TRBD1
V gene: TRBV19
clone size: once
CDR3 protein: CASTSTGEVQPQHF
CDR3 DNA: TGTGCCAGTACCTCGACAGGGGAGGTCCAGCCCCAGCATTTT

J gene: TRBJ2-1
D gene: TRBD1
V gene: TRBV2
clone size: once
CDR3 protein: CASSEAGTGGGNEQFF
CDR3 DNA: TGTGCCAGCAGTGAAGCAGGGACAGGGGGTGGAAATGAGCAGTTCTTC

J gene: TRBJ2-3
D gene: .
V gene: TRBV7-3
clone size: .
CDR3 protein: CASSYRPGDSSTDTQYF
CDR3 DNA: TGTGCCAGCAGCTACCGACCGGGAGATTCTAGCACAGATACGCAGTATTTT

J gene: TRBJ2-6
D gene: TRBD1
V gene: TRBV19
clone size: .
CDR3 protein: CASSIDTGVRYSGANVLTF
CDR3 DNA: TGTGCCAGTAGTATAGATACAGGGGTACGGTACTCTGGGGCCAACGTCCTGACTTTC

J gene: TRBJ2-1
D gene: .
V gene: TRBV6-1
clone size: once
CDR3 protein: CASSERGPYNEQFF
CDR3 DNA: TGTGCCAGCAGTGAAAGAGGCCCCTACAATGAGCAGTTCTTC

J gene: TRBJ2-7
D gene: TRBD2
V gene: TRBV7-9
clone size: .
CDR3 protein: CASTTGGGVVEQYF
CDR3 DNA: TGTGCCAGCACCACGGGCGGGGGGGTAGTCGAGCAGTACTTC

J gene: TRBJ2-2
D gene: TRBD2
V gene: TRBV12-5
clone size: .
CDR3 protein: CASGLGSCGRGRTGELFF
CDR3 DNA: TGTGCTAGTGGTTTGGGGTCCTGCGGGAGGGGAAGAACCGGGGAGCTGTTTTTT

J gene: TRBJ1-5
D gene: .
V gene: TRBV7-2
clone size: .
CDR3 protein: CASSPQEGQPQHF
CDR3 DNA: TGTGCCAGCAGCCCCCAAGAGGGTCAGCCCCAGCATTTT

J gene: TRBJ2-3
D gene: TRBD1
V gene: TRBV6-5
clone size: once
CDR3 protein: CASSRQGYGADTQYF
CDR3 DNA: TGTGCCAGCAGCCGACAGGGTTATGGCGCAGATACGCAGTATTTT

J gene: TRBJ2-1
D gene: .
V gene: TRBV28
clone size: .
CDR3 protein: CASSSSLSEQFF
CDR3 DNA: TGTGCCAGCAGTTCCTCCCTTTCGGAGCAGTTCTTC

J gene: TRBJ2-1
D gene: TRBD1
V gene: TRBV14
clone size: .
CDR3 protein: CASSQTGQGYNEQFF
CDR3 DNA: TGTGCCAGCAGCCAAACGGGACAGGGCTACAATGAGCAGTTCTTC

J gene: TRBJ2-7
D gene: TRBD2
V gene: TRBV28
clone size: .
CDR3 protein: CASSLVLGGGGREQYF
CDR3 DNA: TGTGCCAGCAGTTTAGTTTTGGGGGGCGGGGGGCGCGAGCAGTACTTC

J gene: TRBJ1-1
D gene: .
V gene: TRBV6-5
clone size: .
CDR3 protein: CASSLQGPRNTEAFF
CDR3 DNA: TGTGCCAGCAGTTTACAGGGCCCACGGAACACTGAAGCTTTCTTT

J gene: TRBJ2-5
D gene: .
V gene: TRBV5-1
clone size: .
CDR3 protein: CASRDRTQETQYF
CDR3 DNA: TGCGCCAGCAGAGACAGGACACAAGAGACCCAGTACTTC

J gene: TRBJ1-3
D gene: .
V gene: TRBV6-1
clone size: .
CDR3 protein: CASSEALGGGNTIYF
CDR3 DNA: TGTGCCAGCAGTGAAGCCCTCGGGGGGGGAAACACCATATATTTT

J gene: TRBJ2-1
D gene: .
V gene: TRBV18
clone size: .
CDR3 protein: CASSFSQGHYNEQFF
CDR3 DNA: TGTGCCAGCTCATTCTCACAGGGCCATTACAATGAGCAGTTCTTC

J gene: TRBJ2-3
D gene: TRBD1
V gene: TRBV6-1
clone size: once
CDR3 protein: CALTGKTDTQYF
CDR3 DNA: TGTGCACTGACAGGGAAGACAGATACGCAGTATTTT

J gene: TRBJ2-5
D gene: .
V gene: TRBV5-1
clone size: once
CDR3 protein: CASSLQGHQETQYF
CDR3 DNA: TGCGCCAGCAGCTTACAGGGCCACCAAGAGACCCAGTACTTC

J gene: TRBJ2-1
D gene: TRBD2
V gene: TRBV7-3
clone size: .
CDR3 protein: CASSPSGSRNEQFF
CDR3 DNA: TGTGCCAGCAGTCCAAGCGGGAGCAGGAATGAGCAGTTCTTC

J gene: TRBJ1-3
D gene: .
V gene: TRBV30
clone size: .
CDR3 protein: CAWMGGASSGNTIYF
CDR3 DNA: TGTGCCTGGATGGGGGGGGCATCCTCTGGAAACACCATATATTTT

J gene: TRBJ1-5
D gene: TRBD1
V gene: TRBV23-1
clone size: .
CDR3 protein: CASSHRGTGHSNQPQHF
CDR3 DNA: TGCGCCAGCAGTCACCGAGGGACAGGACATAGCAATCAGCCCCAGCATTTT

J gene: TRBJ1-5
D gene: .
V gene: TRBV5-1
clone size: .
CDR3 protein: CASSLGGSSNQPQHF
CDR3 DNA: TGCGCCAGCAGCTTAGGCGGCTCTAGCAATCAGCCCCAGCATTTT

J gene: TRBJ2-7
D gene: .
V gene: TRBV4-1
clone size: .
CDR3 protein: CASSQDGRSSYEQYF
CDR3 DNA: TGCGCCAGCAGCCAAGACGGTAGGAGCTCCTACGAGCAGTACTTC

J gene: TRBJ1-3
D gene: .
V gene: TRBV2
clone size: .
CDR3 protein: CASSPLDRGYGTIYF
CDR3 DNA: TGTGCCAGCAGCCCCCTGGACAGAGGGTACGGCACCATATATTTT

J gene: TRBJ1-2
D gene: .
V gene: TRBV7-9
clone size: .
CDR3 protein: CASSPLGVGYGYTF
CDR3 DNA: TGTGCCAGCAGCCCTCTAGGGGTAGGCTATGGCTACACCTTC

J gene: TRBJ2-7
D gene: TRBD1
V gene: TRBV5-1
clone size: .
CDR3 protein: CASSPGQGSYEQYF
CDR3 DNA: TGCGCCAGCAGCCCCGGACAGGGCTCCTACGAGCAGTACTTC